A single sample gave rise to the 20 T cell receptor beta chains below, sequenced in a study of CD8 T cells in Susac syndrome. RNA amounts of roughly 0.45 to 1 ug underwent reverse transcription with random hexamers. TCRdb reanalysed the immunoSEQ multiplex PCR reads using MiXCR and keeps one entry per CDR3 protein. The data show a few hundred thousand distinct CDR3 sequences, with around 96% seen just once and less than 0.095% held by the top ten. What was sequenced was CD4+ T cells from PBMCs. Receptor source: a human donor with multiple sclerosis.

CDR3 in amino acids: CASSWFLGSSYEQYF. The CDR3 DNA is TGTGCCAGCAGTTGGTTTCTGGGAAGCTCCTACGAGCAGTACTTC. This chain joins TRBV12-3 or TRBV12-4 and TRBJ2-7; the D is unclear. This CDR3 has 15 amino acids. With 4 bases removed from V and 0 bases from J, the gap between germline ends came to 13 bases.

This rearrangement joins TRBV25-1 to TRBJ1-1; D is undetermined. Germline lookup yields CDR1 MGHDK and CDR2 SYGVNS. V was pared by 6 bases and J by 9 bases, with 14 bases between. This CDR3 has 12 residues. CDR3 in amino acids: CASRDGGSKAFF. In nucleotides, the CDR3 is TGTGCCAGCAGGGACGGAGGTAGCAAAGCTTTCTTT.

The chain links TRBV29-1 to TRBJ1-1, with D hard to call. This CDR3 has 11 residues. Germline V CDR1 and CDR2: SQVTM, ANQGSEA. CDR3 residues: CTTMGNTEAFF. DNA for the CDR3: TGCACCACGATGGGGAACACTGAAGCTTTCTTT. The full variable domain, completed using reference TRBV29-1 and TRBJ1-1, is SAVISQKPSRDICQRGTSLTIQCQVDSQVTMMFWYRQQPGQSLTLIATANQGSEATYESGFVIDKFPISRPNLTFSTLTVSNMSPEDSSIYLCTTMGNTEAFFGQGTRLTVV.

This clonotype occurred once. The chain carries TRBV5-1 and TRBJ2-7; 8 nucleotides line up with TRBD2. V lost 0 bases and J lost 3; bases outside the gene matches: 5. The CDR3 sequence is 15 residues long. From germline, CDR1 is SGHRS and CDR2 YFSETQ. The chain's CDR3 is CASSLGLAGVYEQYF. As DNA, the CDR3 is TGCGCCAGCAGCTTGGGTCTAGCGGGTGTCTACGAGCAGTACTTC.

This chain links TRBV3-1 with TRBJ1-5; D is unresolved. This CDR3 spans 14 amino acids. Germline V gene sequence: CDR1 LGHDT, CDR2 YNNKEL (reference sequence). Between the trimmed V and J ends, which lost 2 bases and 5 bases, there was a span of 10 bases. Written as DNA, the CDR3 is TGTGCCAGCAGCCAACGGCATAAGGATCAGCCCCAGCATTTT. This translates into CASSQRHKDQPQHF. The entire variable domain, with the rest obtained from reference TRBV3-1 and TRBJ1-5, is as follows: DTAVSQTPKYLVTQMGNDKSIKCEQNLGHDTMYWYKQDSKKFLKIMFSYNNKELIINETVPNRFSPKSPDKAHLNLHINSLELGDSAVYFCASSQRHKDQPQHFGDGTRLSIL.

The V gene is TRBV12-3 or TRBV12-4, the J gene TRBJ1-5; 8 positions agree with TRBD1. The CDR3 is 14 amino acids. With 8 bases clipped from V and 5 bases from J, the junction kept 8 bases outside the gene matches. The chain's CDR3 is CASDDRGRDQPQHF. DNA of the CDR3: TGTGCCAGCGACGACAGGGGTCGCGATCAGCCCCAGCATTTT.

The chain combines TRBV2 with TRBJ2-5; TRBD2 matches at 9 bases. Germline CDR1 SNHLY, CDR2 FYNNEI. Trimming took 5 bases from V and 6 from J; bases not matched to a gene: 16. The CDR3 is 17 residues long. DNA for the CDR3: TGTGCCAGCAGTAATTTGGCTAGCGGGGAATCGATGAAGACCCAGTACTTC. It specifies CASSNLASGESMKTQYF.

In this sample, this clonotype turned up once. The J gene is TRBJ1-2, the V gene TRBV5-1; D gene uncertain. Germline V gives CDR1 SGHRS, CDR2 YFSETQ. Trimming removed 0 bases from V and 4 bases from J, with 10 bases in between. This CDR3 spans 14 amino acids. CDR3 nucleotides: TGCGCCAGCAGCTTGGACGGGGTGGGCTATGGCTACACCTTC. Its translation is CASSLDGVGYGYTF.

V is TRBV28 and J is TRBJ2-7; D gene unclear. CDR1 and CDR2 (germline): MDHEN, SYDVKM. CDR3 length: 12 residues. Trimming removed 5 bases at V and 7 bases at J, with 12 bases between. CDR3 bases: TGTGCCAGCAGTCCCACCTCGAGGGAGCAGTACTTC. Residues: CASSPTSREQYF.

The rearrangement links TRBV7-9 to TRBJ2-7; 7 bases align to TRBD1. CDR1 SEHNR and CDR2 FQNEAQ come from the germline V gene (reference sequence). The CDR3 has 14 amino acids. V lost 5 bases, J lost 3 bases, and 7 bases stayed unmatched. The chain's CDR3 is CASSRGQERYEQYF. In DNA form, the CDR3 reads TGTGCCAGCAGCCGTGGACAGGAACGCTACGAGCAGTACTTC.

This clonotype was recorded a few times. The rearrangement joins TRBV4-1 to TRBJ2-1; D gene uncertain. Trimming pared 1 base from V and 1 base from J, leaving 11 bases between. Germline V lookup: CDR1 MGHRA, CDR2 YSYEKL. The CDR3 totals 16 residues. The CDR3 sequence: CASSQVDLVSYNEQFF. The CDR3 DNA sequence: TGCGCCAGCAGCCAAGTTGATCTAGTATCCTACAATGAGCAGTTCTTC.

J is TRBJ2-3 and V is TRBV20-1; no definite D call. CDR1 is DFQATT and CDR2 is SNEGSKA in the germline V gene (reference sequence). Trimming left V 6 bases short and J 4 bases short, with 11 bases between. The CDR3 spans 12 residues. CDR3 region: CSASFSPDTQYF. CDR3 nucleotides: TGCAGTGCCAGCTTCAGCCCAGATACGCAGTATTTT.

This chain connects TRBV20-1 to TRBJ1-1; D gene uncertain. CDR3 length: 13 residues. Trimming took off 3 bases at V and 1 base at J, with 9 bases between the two ends. CDR1 is DFQATT, CDR2 SNEGSKA, per germline (reference sequence). The CDR3 DNA is TGCAGTGCTAGTCGGCAACCGAACACTGAAGCTTTCTTT. It translates to CSASRQPNTEAFF.

The J gene is TRBJ1-2, the V gene TRBV4-1; D gene unclear. V lost 0 bases and J 4 bases, leaving 12 bases between the germline ends. CDR1 is MGHRA, CDR2 YSYEKL, per germline. This CDR3 has 15 amino acids. CDR3 in amino acids: CASSQEGTAPYGYTF. The CDR3 DNA reads TGCGCCAGCAGCCAAGAAGGTACAGCACCCTATGGCTACACCTTC.

This chain links TRBV3-1 with TRBJ2-7; 11 bases match TRBD2. Germline V gene data show CDR1 as LGHDT and CDR2 as YNNKEL (reference sequence). J was trimmed by 7 bases and V by 1 base; bases with no gene match: 0. The CDR3 covers 13 residues. The CDR3 region has the DNA TGTGCCAGCAGCCAAGGACTAGCGGGGGAGCAGTACTTC. Translating it yields CASSQGLAGEQYF.

This clonotype is a singleton in its sample. V is TRBV29-1 and J is TRBJ2-3; TRBD2 matches at 11 bases. CDR1 and CDR2 (germline): SQVTM, ANQGSEA. V lost 5 bases, J lost 2 bases, and 6 bases stayed unmatched. This CDR3 spans 15 amino acids. CDR3 region: CSVSRLAGNTDTQYF. CDR3 sequence (DNA): TGCAGCGTTTCCCGACTAGCGGGGAACACAGATACGCAGTATTTT.

The rearrangement links TRBV9 to TRBJ1-3, with D perhaps TRBD1 (5 bases). Germline CDR1 and CDR2: SGDLS and YYNGEE. V lost 3 bases to trimming and J lost 1 base, with 8 bases between them. There are 14 residues in the CDR3. CDR3 amino acids: CASSGGDSGNTIYF. CDR3 nucleotide sequence: TGTGCCAGCAGCGGAGGGGATTCTGGAAACACCATATATTTT.

This clonotype was recorded only once. V is TRBV19 and J is TRBJ2-3; a weak D match, TRBD1 (5 bases). The V end was cut by 8 bases, the J end by 3 bases, with 9 bases between. Germline values: CDR1 LNHDA, CDR2 SQIVND (reference sequence). CDR3 length: 12 amino acids. DNA for the CDR3: TGTGCCAGTGGAAGGGGAACAGATACGCAGTATTTT. It is translated as CASGRGTDTQYF.

The V call is TRBV4-2, the J call TRBJ1-6; 7 bases are a match to TRBD1. Germline V CDR1 and CDR2: LGHNA, YNFKEQ. There are 13 residues in the CDR3. V gave up 5 bases and J gave up 8 bases; unmatched junction bases: 3. The CDR3 coding sequence is TGTGCCAGCAGCTCAGACAGGGATTCACCCCTCCACTTT. Its translation is CASSSDRDSPLHF.

V is TRBV6-5 and J is TRBJ2-5; D gene ambiguous. Germline assignment: CDR1 MNHEY and CDR2 SVGAGI. This CDR3 is 14 amino acids long. The V and J ends lost 2 bases and 2 bases respectively, with 9 bases between them. In DNA, the CDR3 is TGTGCCAGCAGTTACACTCCTACTCAAGAGACCCAGTACTTC. This sequence encodes CASSYTPTQETQYF.